These 5 T cell receptor beta chains originate from one sample sequenced in a study of patients and donors after allogeneic stem cell transplantation. TCRdb itself ran the RT-PCR reads through MiXCR, one entry per CDR3 protein. The table records about 150,000 distinct CDR3 sequences, over 35% of them present only once. Sequencing was performed on blood, either unsorted or a sorted T cell fraction (not recorded which). These receptors came from a human donor who was either an allogeneic HSCT recipient or a stem cell or donor lymphocyte infusion donor (not recorded which). It is not recorded whose cells these are; they may come from a transplant donor.

This clonotype came up a few times. V and J are TRBV4-3 and TRBJ1-4; 7 bases match TRBD1. The germline CDR1 and CDR2 sequences are LGHNA and YSLEER. The CDR3 length is 18 residues. V lost 0 bases and J lost 2; bases outside the gene matches: 9. CDR3 DNA sequence: TGCGCCAGCAGCCAAGATTGGGGAGGGGGCAGGACTAATGAAAAACTGTTTTTT. Its translation: CASSQDWGGGRTNEKLFF.

The chain has TRBV28 and TRBJ2-3; D call uncertain. Per the germline V gene, CDR1 is MDHEN and CDR2 is SYDVKM. V was pared by 8 bases and J by 4 bases, with 13 bases between. The CDR3 is 13 residues long. Here the CDR3 DNA reads TGTGCCAGCGCCGGGCAGGCGCCAGATACGCAGTATTTT. The encoded protein is CASAGQAPDTQYF.

There are a few counts of this clonotype. The chain has TRBV5-1 and TRBJ1-2; 7 bases line up with TRBD1. CDR1 is SGHRS and CDR2 is YFSETQ in the germline V gene. Trimming at V came to 1 base and at J to 4 bases, leaving 10 bases not matched to a gene. CDR3 size: 16 residues. Here the CDR3 reads CASSLTTGVVGYGYTF. The CDR3 DNA sequence: TGCGCCAGCAGCTTGACCACAGGGGTCGTTGGCTATGGCTACACCTTC.

This clonotype was counted between two and nine times. V gene TRBV20-1 combines with J gene TRBJ1-5; the D gene is possibly TRBD1 (5 bases). The CDR3 spans 13 residues. Per germline, CDR1 DFQATT and CDR2 SNEGSKA (reference sequence). Trimming removed 7 bases from V and 9 bases from J, with 19 bases in between. The CDR3 DNA sequence: TGCAGTGTTACTCCGACGTTCCAGGGGCCCCAGCATTTT. This gives the protein CSVTPTFQGPQHF.

This clonotype was counted between two and nine times. This rearrangement joins TRBV20-1 to TRBJ1-4; D is uncertain. The CDR3 totals 13 residues. V dropped 5 bases and J dropped 8 bases, with 15 bases sitting between them. Germline assignment: CDR1 DFQATT and CDR2 SNEGSKA (reference sequence). The CDR3 sequence is CSAPSPAPEKLFF. CDR3 nucleotide sequence: TGCAGTGCTCCTAGCCCGGCTCCGGAAAAACTGTTTTTT.